These 21 T cell receptor beta chains share one sample of origin, sequenced in a study of blood T cells in healthy people across ages. For the second PCR, which ran for about 6 to 11 cycles, a sample-barcoded 5' primer and a J-beta primer mix were used. TCRdb processed the 5' RACE reads anew with MiXCR; each CDR3 protein has one entry. Of about 780,000 distinct CDR3 sequences listed, about 46% are singletons. Sequencing input: blood. These receptors were obtained from a man at least 80 years old in good health.

This clonotype was counted between two and nine times. This may arise from a read error, as a much more abundant clone is one base away. This sequence joins TRBV7-2 and TRBJ2-5; 8 nucleotides line up with TRBD2. J lost 11 bases, V lost 4 bases, and 15 bases had no gene match. Looked up from germline, CDR1 is SGHTA and CDR2 is FQGNSA. CDR3 length equals 15 residues. The CDR3 bases are TGTGCCAGCAGCTCAGCGGGAGCCAACCGTAATGAGCAGTACTTC. Its protein is CASSSAGANRNEQYF.

Comment on this clonotype: Being one base from a much bigger clone, this may be a read error. This chain joins TRBV5-1 and TRBJ1-2; 9 bases align to TRBD1. The CDR3 loop spans 14 amino acids. Looked up from germline, CDR1 is SGHRS and CDR2 is YFSETQ. The CDR3, as DNA: TGCGCCAACAGCCGGGACAGGGCCAACTATGGCTACACCTTC. As protein: CANSRDRANYGYTF.

This clonotype was seen a few times. The V and J genes are TRBV18 and TRBJ2-7, with no clear D. Trimming took off 2 bases at V and 2 bases at J, with 10 bases between the two ends. The germline gives CDR1 KGHSH, CDR2 LQKENI. The CDR3 covers 14 residues. CDR3 sequence reads: CASSPGDGTYEQYF. The CDR3 DNA reads TGTGCCAGCTCACCAGGCGACGGAACCTACGAGCAGTACTTC. The full variable domain, with the rest looked up from reference TRBV18 and TRBJ2-7, is NAGVMQNPRHLVRRRGQEARLRCSPMKGHSHVYWYRQLPEEGLKFMVYLQKENIIDESGMPKERFSAEFPKEGPSILRIQQVVRGDSAAYFCASSPGDGTYEQYFGPGTRLTVT.

Note on this clonotype: Its ends do not fully match the called genes, so a read error is possible. This chain connects TRBV27 to TRBJ2-7; D is undetermined. The germline V gene has CDR1 MNHEY and CDR2 SMNVEV (reference sequence). The CDR3 loop spans 12 amino acids. The CDR3 loop reads CASSLYNSEQYF. For the CDR3, the DNA is TGTGCTAGCAGTTTATACAATTCTGAGCAGTACTTC.

In this sample, this clonotype turned up many times. V gene TRBV27 combines with J gene TRBJ2-7, with 10 bases aligning to TRBD1. Germline CDR1 reads MNHEY; CDR2 reads SMNVEV (reference sequence). V lost 7 bases to trimming and J lost 7 bases; unmatched junction nucleotides: 7. The CDR3 loop spans 13 amino acids. The chain's CDR3 is CASMGQGLVEQYF. For the CDR3, the DNA is TGTGCCAGCATGGGACAGGGGTTGGTTGAGCAGTACTTC.

J is TRBJ2-7 and V is TRBV7-3; D is unresolved. V was cut by 2 bases and J by 4 bases, with 12 bases left in between. CDR3 size: 14 residues. Germline V gives CDR1 SGHTA, CDR2 FQGTGA. CDR3: CASSLFKGPYEQYF. The CDR3, as DNA: TGTGCCAGCAGCTTATTCAAGGGTCCGTACGAGCAGTACTTC.

For this clonotype: One end of the junction fails to match germline, which may point to a read error. The chain joins TRBV4-3 to TRBJ2-2; possible D gene TRBD2, 6 bases. Germline V gene sequence: CDR1 LGHNA, CDR2 YSLEER. The CDR3 spans 14 residues. The CDR3 here is CASSLLADTGEPFF. DNA for the CDR3: TGCGCCAGCAGCCTATTAGCGGACACCGGGGAGCCGTTTTTT.

With regard to this clonotype: One end of the junction does not line up with germline, which may come from a read error. This chain joins TRBV7-2 and TRBJ2-7, with D unclear. Germline-derived CDR1 and CDR2 are SGHTA and FQGNSA. CDR3 length equals 13 residues. This chain's CDR3 is CASSKSRSCEQYF. CDR3 DNA: TGTGCCAGCAGCAAGAGCCGCTCCTGCGAGCAGTACTTC.

The rearrangement links TRBV2 to TRBJ2-1; D is possibly TRBD1 (5 bases). Trimming pared 3 bases from V and 4 bases from J, leaving 7 bases between. Germline CDR1 SNHLY, CDR2 FYNNEI. This CDR3 has 13 residues. The CDR3: CASSEDMYNEQFF. CDR3 nucleotides: TGTGCCAGCAGTGAGGACATGTACAATGAGCAGTTCTTC.

This clonotype was observed a handful of times. The J gene is TRBJ2-7, the V gene TRBV18, with 7 bases that match TRBD1. Germline lookup yields CDR1 KGHSH and CDR2 LQKENI. Trimming removed 4 bases from V and 1 base from J; junction bases left unmatched: 4. This CDR3 contains 14 residues. CDR3 sequence (DNA): TGTGCCAGCTCACAGCAGGGGGATTCCTACGAGCAGTACTTC. This encodes CASSQQGDSYEQYF.

The chain has TRBV28 and TRBJ2-3, with D perhaps being TRBD1 or TRBD2 (5 bases each). The V gene lost 6 bases and the J gene lost 6 bases, with 10 bases spanning the gap. Germline V CDR1 and CDR2: MDHEN, SYDVKM. The CDR3 has 12 amino acids. CDR3 bases: TGTGCCAGCAGGGGACCCCGGGATACGCAGTATTTT. Amino acid sequence: CASRGPRDTQYF.

This rearrangement joins TRBV7-2 to TRBJ1-1; D is ambiguous. Germline V gene data show CDR1 as SGHTA and CDR2 as FQGNSA. The CDR3 extends over 14 amino acids. The germline V and J ends were trimmed by 5 bases and 4 bases, with 14 bases remaining between them. The CDR3 region is CASSPWAGPTEAFF. The CDR3, as DNA: TGTGCCAGCAGCCCCTGGGCTGGCCCCACTGAAGCTTTCTTT.

This clonotype was counted at least ten times. This chain connects TRBV29-1 to TRBJ2-3; 8 nucleotides align to TRBD2. This CDR3 region has 15 residues. Trimming removed 7 bases from V and 6 bases from J; junction bases left unmatched: 15. Germline V gene lookup returns CDR1 SQVTM and CDR2 ANQGSEA. CDR3 region: CSAAGGILASDTQYF. CDR3 DNA sequence: TGCAGCGCCGCGGGGGGTATACTAGCATCGGATACGCAGTATTTT.

The chain combines TRBV4-2 with TRBJ2-2; D remains unclear. CDR3 length: 15 residues. Germline V gene sequence: CDR1 LGHNA, CDR2 YNFKEQ. Trimming cost V 1 base and J 1 base, with 7 bases left between them. CDR3 protein: CASSQVSQNTGELFF. For the CDR3, the DNA is TGTGCCAGCAGCCAAGTGTCCCAGAACACCGGGGAGCTGTTTTTT.

The J gene is TRBJ2-7, the V gene TRBV5-1; TRBD2 agrees at 8 bases. Unmatched junction bases numbered 13, after V lost 4 bases and J lost 7 bases. CDR1 is SGHRS and CDR2 is YFSETQ in the germline V gene. This CDR3 has 15 residues. The CDR3 loop is CASSRGLVSAYEQYF. The CDR3 DNA sequence: TGCGCCAGCAGCCGGGGACTAGTTTCCGCATATGAGCAGTACTTC.

This clonotype was seen only once. The V gene is TRBV5-1, the J gene TRBJ2-1; D is perhaps TRBD2 (6 bases). Per germline, CDR1 SGHRS and CDR2 YFSETQ. This CDR3 is 14 amino acids long. V lost 0 bases and J lost 6, with 10 bases in between. The CDR3 region has the DNA TGCGCCAGCAGCTTGGTCGGGACTGTCAATGAGCAGTTCTTC. This gives the protein CASSLVGTVNEQFF.

V is TRBV7-3 and J is TRBJ2-1, with D hard to call. Trimming shortened V by 4 bases and J by 5 bases, and 9 bases separated the two germline ends. This CDR3 spans 13 amino acids. Germline CDR1 reads SGHTA; CDR2 reads FQGTGA. CDR3 amino acids: CASSSPANNEQFF. As DNA, the CDR3 is TGTGCCAGCAGCTCCCCCGCGAACAATGAGCAGTTCTTC.

This rearrangement joins TRBV12-3 or TRBV12-4 to TRBJ2-2; 9 nucleotides agree with TRBD2. Trimming took 3 bases from V and 4 from J; bases not matched to a gene: 3. The CDR3 length is 15 residues. DNA for the CDR3: TGTGCCAGCAGTTTCGCGGGAGGGGCCACCGGGGAGCTGTTTTTT. This encodes CASSFAGGATGELFF.

This clonotype was observed many times. This chain uses TRBV20-1 with TRBJ2-7; 7 nucleotides line up with TRBD1. V lost 5 bases, J lost 0 bases, and 7 bases stayed unmatched. The CDR3 consists of 14 residues. Germline assignment: CDR1 DFQATT and CDR2 SNEGSKA (reference sequence). The CDR3 protein is CSAPGTASSYEQYF. CDR3 coding DNA: TGCAGTGCTCCCGGGACAGCGAGCTCCTACGAGCAGTACTTC.

This clonotype was detected many times. The chain is built from TRBV12-3 or TRBV12-4 and TRBJ2-1; D might be TRBD1 or TRBD2, each matching 5 bases. V was clipped by 5 bases and J by 7 bases, with 9 bases between them. The CDR3 loop spans 12 amino acids. The CDR3: CASSPWGNEQFF. For the CDR3, the DNA is TGTGCCAGCAGTCCTTGGGGGAATGAGCAGTTCTTC.

The V call is TRBV7-2, the J call TRBJ2-3; 8 bases align to TRBD2. This CDR3 region has 15 residues. The V gene end was trimmed by 4 bases and the J gene end by 2 bases; junction bases not matched to a gene: 5. The germline V gene has CDR1 SGHTA and CDR2 FQGNSA. Written as DNA, the CDR3 is TGTGCCAGCAGCTCTAAGCGGGGGCCCACAGATACGCAGTATTTT. Translation: CASSSKRGPTDTQYF.